The subject of this entry is one TCR beta chain. The data were taken from a study of T cell responses to AZD1222 COVID-19 vaccine. This CDR3 comprises 13 residues. V was clipped by 4 bases and J by 5 bases, with 8 bases between them. Clones were sequenced by immunoSEQ multiplex PCR, and TCRdb holds only the in-frame ones, with some missing. The data contain about 150,000 clones, roughly nine tenths of them seen just once; the ten biggest clones take up 3% to 3.5%. This TCR was sampled from an adult in good health. This specimen consisted of peripheral blood, obtained on day 0 of AZD1222 vaccination. The V and J genes are TRBV12-3 or TRBV12-4 and TRBJ2-2; either TRBD1 or TRBD2 may fit D (5 bases each). CDR3 DNA sequence: TGTGCCAGCAGTTCCAGGGAGACCGGGGAGCTGTTTTTT. Translation gives CASSSRETGELFF.